This TCR beta chain appears in the sequencing data of a study of shared clonotypes between healthy human individuals (dated by TCRdb to 2019 to 2021). Regarding the complete study: A couple of women and a few men aged 18 to 49 years were included in the cohort. Per donor, leukapheresis produced somewhere between about 0.8 and 9.5 billion PBMCs. To increase sequencing depth and limit assay-specific biases, different laboratories used diverse techniques to prepare libraries and sequence TCR repertoires. Blood TCR repertoires of a handful of healthy adults were deeply sequenced to estimate repertoire size and the extent of clonotype sharing between individuals. Per donor, three plates each were used for CD4 naive and CD4 memory, two for CD8 naive, and one for CD8 memory. The research as a whole found: Even with the large sequencing depth, rarefaction of the sorted-subset datasets indicated that sequencing was incomplete. Because the study included only a small number of donors, the genetic and exposure-history diversity represented was limited. Sharing across a few donors was observed for approximately 5% of naive CD4, less than 4% of naive CD8, about 2.3% of memory CD4, and roughly 0.4% of memory CD8 clonotypes. Compared with non-shared clonotypes, the clonotypes found in all four sorted-subset donors had higher generation probabilities. Naive subsets generally had larger estimated clonotype richness than memory subsets did. Sampling was restricted to blood, and TCR repertoires in tissue are likely to differ from TCR repertoires in blood. Pairwise subsampling led to the expectation that sequencing depth would affect the degree of clonotype sharing among donors.

TCR CDR3 regions were amplified from genomic DNA by multiplex PCR using the deep immunoSEQ assay. Extracted genomic DNA from each cell subset was distributed evenly across all wells of several immunoSEQ 96-well plates, and each plate was treated as a replicate. For sorted subsets, each replicate PCR was loaded with approximately 190 ng genomic DNA, equivalent to approximately 33,000 T cell genomes. Purified libraries were quantified with a Qubit 3.0 fluorometer, sized on a Bioanalyzer 2100, and re-quantified with the KAPA Library Quantification kit. Every immunoSEQ 96-well plate was sequenced on a separate single-read 150-cycle Illumina NextSeq 550 flow cell. The paper's data handling went like this. Because only junctional sequences without quality scores were contained in the immunoSEQ output, filtering matching that applied to full-length reads could not be performed. To assign V/J genes and CDR3, sequences were annotated against IMGT germline references using PyIR, a Python wrapper for IgBLAST v1.9. Reads were filtered out if the reads had weak V/J assignments (E-value above 1e-6), no CDR3, stop codons, out-of-frame junctions, or ambiguous translated residues. A V3J clonotype was defined by an identical inferred V gene, J gene, and CDR3 amino acid sequence. Percentage overlap between repertoires was calculated by dividing the number of shared unique clonotypes by the size of the smaller repertoire. Repertoire richness was assessed with RTK rarefaction, the Chao1 estimator, and Recon v2.1 estimates of unobserved clonotypes. For all TCRbeta clonotypes obtained by the gDNA method from four donors, generation probabilities were computed with OLGA. The source is immuneACCESS, and TCRdb retained only in-frame sequences with V and J called. Part of the clones is not carried over; for the studies checked, unresolved V genes explain less than half of this, and the remainder is unexplained. The V and J calls and clone size come from that table; D and trimming were worked out from the DNA. The sample data list roughly 2,000,000 clones, and around 93% of these were observed just once. The top ten clones comprise less than 2% of the sample.

CD8 naive samples were CD45RO-negative cells positively selected for CCR7, giving a CD45RA+CCR7+ population that excluded TemRA cells. Donors were healthy HIV-negative adults with no recently reported acute infections or vaccinations. Every donor was a Caucasian adult residing in Nashville, Tennessee, USA. Blood was collected by leukapheresis, and PBMCs were isolated by Ficoll-Histopaque density gradient centrifugation and then cryopreserved in liquid nitrogen vapor phase. Analytical flow cytometry was used to check the purity and quantity of each magnetically sorted T cell population. From each sorted fraction, genomic DNA was isolated and quantified by UV absorbance on a Nanodrop 2000c. CDR1 and CDR2 are drawn from the germline V gene: LGHNA, YSLEER. V sheds 0 bases and J sheds 5 bases, leaving 13 bases between their ends. From its cysteine to its phenylalanine, the CDR3 spans 15 amino acids. Only the CDR3 portion is preserved as DNA: 45 bases, with reading frame beginning at the first base.

Regarding this clone: Its recognized antigen is unknown. Base quality data are lacking; no much larger clone is found one base away.

This TCR was sampled from a man aged 18 to 30 in good health. Some clones in this sample may be carry-over from other donors' samples. The sequenced sample was naive CD8+ T cells from PBMCs. The sample's cell subset or site label, decoded: CD45RA+CCR7+. This receptor chain uses TRBV4-3 and TRBJ1-1; confidence is insufficient to name the D gene. The CDR3 protein sequence reads: CASSQEVPGRTEAFF. The DNA is TGCGCCAGCAGCCAAGAAGTCCCGGGTCGGACTGAAGCTTTCTTT.